Listed below are T cell receptor beta chains from one sample, sequenced in a study of beta chain features in type 1 diabetes. TCRdb's table, derived via immunoSEQ multiplex PCR, lists solely in-frame clones and lacks some. Among roughly 400,000 clones, over 13% were seen once, and the ten largest hold roughly 0.017%. What was sequenced was naive CD4+ T cells from blood. The receptors originated from a woman between 18 and 29 years old in good health. Both conserved end residues are part of each CDR3. The D gene is left open where the match is weak. A clone size is listed for some rows: how often the clone was seen (once, few, many), or a class if it is expanded.

V	D	size	J	CDR3	DNA
TRBV5-1	TRBD1	few	TRBJ2-6	CASRGTGGISGANVLTF	TGCGCCAGCAGAGGGACAGGGGGTATCTCTGGGGCCAACGTCCTGACTTTC
TRBV5-6	TRBD1	few	TRBJ2-5	CASSLRGRQETQYF	TGTGCCAGCAGCTTGAGGGGGCGTCAAGAGACCCAGTACTTC
TRBV7-3	.	few	TRBJ2-3	CASSLNLKDTQYF	TGTGCCAGCAGCTTAAACTTGAAGGATACGCAGTATTTT
TRBV14	.	few	TRBJ1-2	CASSQGSPYGYTF	TGTGCCAGCAGCCAAGGGAGCCCCTATGGCTACACCTTC
TRBV18	.	.	TRBJ2-3	CASSPSEAGSTDTQYF	TGTGCCAGCTCACCGAGTGAGGCGGGGAGCACAGATACGCAGTATTTT
TRBV5-1	TRBD1	few	TRBJ2-3	CASSLATGDTDTQYF	TGCGCCAGCAGCTTGGCGACAGGGGACACAGATACGCAGTATTTT
TRBV15	TRBD1	.	TRBJ2-5	CATSRGQGAETQYF	TGTGCCACCAGCAGAGGACAGGGGGCTGAGACCCAGTACTTC
TRBV7-9	TRBD2	.	TRBJ2-1	CASSLGLAGPTYNEQFF	TGTGCCAGCAGCCTTGGACTAGCGGGTCCAACCTACAATGAGCAGTTCTTC
TRBV7-9	TRBD2	few	TRBJ2-5	CASSLGLAEETQYF	TGTGCCAGCAGCTTAGGGCTAGCGGAAGAGACCCAGTACTTC
TRBV6-5	.	.	TRBJ2-1	CASIGTPGDEQFF	TGTGCCAGCATAGGGACTCCCGGGGATGAGCAGTTCTTC
TRBV27	.	few	TRBJ2-7	CASSSTGFYEQYF	TGTGCCAGCAGTTCAACAGGGTTCTACGAGCAGTACTTC
TRBV30	.	.	TRBJ2-3	CAWSVRTPESQYF	TGTGCCTGGAGTGTACGGACTCCCGAGAGTCAGTATTTT
TRBV7-2	.	.	TRBJ2-1	CASSPSGSYNEQFF	TGTGCCAGCAGCCCAAGCGGATCCTACAATGAGCAGTTCTTC
TRBV29-1	.	.	TRBJ2-3	CSLRGPSTDTQYF	TGCAGCCTTCGTGGCCCTAGCACAGATACGCAGTATTTT
TRBV28	.	.	TRBJ1-3	CASSLWGQGTGNTIYF	TGTGCCAGCAGTTTATGGGGTCAGGGAACTGGAAACACCATATATTTT
TRBV4-3	.	.	TRBJ2-1	CASSQVWASNEQFF	TGCGCCAGCAGCCAAGTTTGGGCATCCAATGAGCAGTTCTTC
TRBV7-9	.	few	TRBJ2-6	CASSLVPGGLSSGANVLTF	TGTGCCAGCAGCTTAGTTCCTGGCGGGTTAAGCTCTGGGGCCAACGTCCTGACTTTC
TRBV5-4	.	.	TRBJ2-5	CASSRPGETQYF	TGTGCCAGCAGCCGGCCGGGTGAGACCCAGTACTTC
TRBV20-1	.	few	TRBJ2-2	CSAPRDGELFF	TGCAGTGCCCCCCGGGACGGGGAGCTGTTTTTT
TRBV15	.	few	TRBJ2-5	CATSRESPGGKTQYF	TGTGCCACCAGCAGAGAGTCCCCCGGAGGGAAGACCCAGTACTTC
TRBV18	.	.	TRBJ2-7	CASSRREQSSYEQYF	TGTGCCAGCTCACGCCGGGAGCAGAGCTCCTACGAGCAGTACTTC
TRBV4-2	TRBD2	.	TRBJ2-7	CASSQGLAYEQYF	TGTGCCAGCAGCCAGGGACTAGCGTACGAGCAGTACTTC
TRBV29-1	TRBD1	.	TRBJ2-7	CSASTGTGGYEQYF	TGCAGCGCCTCCACCGGGACAGGGGGATACGAGCAGTACTTC
TRBV5-1	TRBD1	few	TRBJ2-7	CASSLDRGSYEQYF	TGCGCCAGCAGCTTGGACAGGGGTTCCTACGAGCAGTACTTC
TRBV30	.	.	TRBJ1-1	CAWSLWPQNTEAFF	TGTGCCTGGAGTTTGTGGCCGCAGAACACTGAAGCTTTCTTT
TRBV30	TRBD2	few	TRBJ2-7	CAWSVWSGASYEQYF	TGTGCCTGGAGTGTATGGAGCGGGGCTTCCTACGAGCAGTACTTC
TRBV30	.	.	TRBJ1-2	CAWSVRGNYGYTF	TGTGCCTGGAGTGTACGAGGAAACTATGGCTACACCTTC
TRBV6-6	TRBD2	.	TRBJ2-1	CASSRLAGVGYEQFF	TGTGCCAGCAGCCGACTAGCGGGAGTAGGGTATGAGCAGTTCTTC
TRBV6-5	TRBD2	.	TRBJ2-1	CASSSGTSGTKVGQFF	TGTGCCAGCAGTTCCGGGACTAGCGGGACGAAAGTTGGGCAGTTCTTC
TRBV29-1	.	.	TRBJ2-2	CSARDNINGGELFF	TGCAGCGCACGGGACAACATAAATGGCGGGGAGCTGTTTTTT
TRBV7-2	.	few	TRBJ1-4	CASSTYREGKLFF	TGTGCCAGCAGCACCTACAGGGAGGGGAAACTGTTTTTT
TRBV19	TRBD1	few	TRBJ2-6	CASSIPQGAGANVLTF	TGTGCCAGTAGTATTCCTCAGGGGGCTGGGGCCAACGTCCTGACTTTC
TRBV5-1	TRBD1	.	TRBJ2-1	CASSLNGQGTWDEQFF	TGCGCCAGCAGCTTGAATGGACAGGGGACTTGGGATGAGCAGTTCTTC
TRBV7-9	.	.	TRBJ2-5	CASSLGSGPLETQYF	TGTGCCAGCAGCTTAGGATCAGGGCCCTTGGAGACCCAGTACTTC
TRBV30	.	.	TRBJ2-2	CAWSVFSTNTGELFF	TGTGCCTGGAGTGTATTTAGCACGAACACCGGGGAGCTGTTTTTT
TRBV4-1	.	few	TRBJ2-7	CASSQAPGSSYEQYF	TGCGCCAGCAGCCAAGCTCCCGGTAGCTCCTACGAGCAGTACTTC